The TCR beta chain described here comes from a study of Graves' ophthalmopathy and Graves' hyperthyroidism. At the level of the study: Peripheral blood was collected at initial diagnosis, before any treatment.

The authors amplified TCR beta CDR3 regions, and they did so from RNA transcripts for repertoire sequencing. The authors performed first-round RT-PCR with HTBI primers and then a second-round multiplex PCR. From the multiplex PCR reads, TCRdb called clonotypes with MiXCR, one entry per CDR3 protein. The data contain about 220,000 distinct CDR3 sequences, about 22% of them singletons. The V end was cut by 5 bases, the J end by 5 bases, with 6 bases between. This CDR3 comprises 11 residues. Germline V CDR1 and CDR2: ENHRY, SYGVKD. Clinicians made diagnoses from clinical symptoms, serum thyroxine, TRAb, thyroid ultrasound and orbital computed tomography. This clonotype was seen ten or more times.

This chain uses TRBV10-3 with TRBJ2-5; possible D gene TRBD1, 5 bases. This sequence was found in a woman aged 45-65 years with Graves' ophthalmopathy. The sample was peripheral blood. CDR3 nucleotide sequence: TGTGCCATCAGTCAGGGTGAGACCCAGTACTTC. Its protein is CAISQGETQYF.